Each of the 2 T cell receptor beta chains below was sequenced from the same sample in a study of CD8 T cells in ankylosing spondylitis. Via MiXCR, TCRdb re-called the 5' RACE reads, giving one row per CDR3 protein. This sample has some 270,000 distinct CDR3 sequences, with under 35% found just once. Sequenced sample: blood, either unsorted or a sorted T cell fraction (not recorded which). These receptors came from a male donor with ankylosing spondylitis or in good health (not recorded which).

CDR3 bases: TGCAGTGCTATGGCAGGGGGCGTGGAGACCCAGTACTTC. It yields the protein CSAMAGGVETQYF. V and J are TRBV20-1 and TRBJ2-5; 8 positions match TRBD1. J lost 5 bases, V lost 4 bases, and 6 bases had no gene match. This CDR3 spans 13 amino acids. The germline V gene has CDR1 DFQATT and CDR2 SNEGSKA (reference sequence).

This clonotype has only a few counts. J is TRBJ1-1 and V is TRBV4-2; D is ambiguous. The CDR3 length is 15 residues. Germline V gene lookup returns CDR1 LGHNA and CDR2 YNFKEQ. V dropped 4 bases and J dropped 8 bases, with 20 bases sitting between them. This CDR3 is CASSPRYGPSQEAFF. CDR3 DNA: TGTGCCAGCAGCCCAAGGTATGGACCCTCCCAAGAAGCTTTCTTT.